A selection of T cell receptor beta chains follows, all from one sample in a study of technical replicates of blood from a handful of donors. Sequencing used immunoSEQ multiplex PCR; TCRdb keeps in-frame clones, though not all of them. The sample shows around 100,000 clones, roughly 95% of them seen only once. The sequencing input was T cells isolated from PBMCs. These receptors originate from a human donor in good health. CDR3s include the opening cysteine and the closing phenylalanine or tryptophan. A D gene is named only where the DNA matches it firmly. The listing skips clone size in some rows; elsewhere it reads once, few, many or a size class.

size: once
V: TRBV7-9
J: TRBJ2-1
D: .
DNA: TGTGCCAGCAGCTTAATCATCAATGAGCAGTTCTTC
CDR3: CASSLIINEQFF

size: .
V: TRBV27
J: TRBJ2-5
D: TRBD1
DNA: TGTGCCAGCAGTTTTACAGGGGGCTCGGAGACCCAGTACTTC
CDR3: CASSFTGGSETQYF

size: .
V: TRBV9
J: TRBJ1-1
D: .
DNA: TGTGCCAGCAGCGCGGGACAGAACACTGAAGCTTTCTTT
CDR3: CASSAGQNTEAFF

size: .
V: TRBV6-6
J: TRBJ1-6
D: .
DNA: TGTGCCAGCAGTTACTCGTCAGGGGTCGGAGAATCACCCCTCCACTTT
CDR3: CASSYSSGVGESPLHF

size: .
V: TRBV5-5
J: TRBJ2-1
D: .
DNA: TGTGCCAGCAGCTTGGATCGCGTTTCCTCCTACAATGAGCAGTTCTTC
CDR3: CASSLDRVSSYNEQFF

size: .
V: TRBV14
J: TRBJ2-5
D: .
DNA: TGTGCCAGCAGCCAAGATACGGGGGCGGGGGCCCAGTACTTC
CDR3: CASSQDTGAGAQYF

size: .
V: TRBV27
J: TRBJ2-7
D: .
DNA: TGTGCCAGCAGTCCAAGACAGGGAGGCTACGAGCAGTACTTC
CDR3: CASSPRQGGYEQYF

size: .
V: TRBV14
J: TRBJ2-1
D: TRBD2
DNA: TGTGCCAGCAGGGCTAGCGGGCGAAGCTCCTACAATGAGCAGTTCTTC
CDR3: CASRASGRSSYNEQFF

size: .
V: TRBV28
J: TRBJ1-1
D: .
DNA: TGTGCCAGCAGTTCCGGGGGGGACACTGAAGCTTTCTTT
CDR3: CASSSGGDTEAFF

size: .
V: TRBV7-9
J: TRBJ1-2
D: .
DNA: TGTGCCAGCAGCTTCGGGGGAGGTAATGGCTACACCTTC
CDR3: CASSFGGGNGYTF

size: .
V: TRBV21-1
J: TRBJ1-5
D: .
DNA: TGTGCCAGCAGCAAACGGGAACAAATCGATCAGCCCCAGCATTTT
CDR3: CASSKREQIDQPQHF

size: .
V: TRBV7-8
J: TRBJ1-1
D: .
DNA: TGTGCCAGCAGCCCGGGTCTTGAAGCTTTCTTT
CDR3: CASSPGLEAFF

size: .
V: TRBV29-1
J: TRBJ2-7
D: .
DNA: TGCAGCGTTGGTGTCAGACAGGACTCCTACGAGCAGTACTTC
CDR3: CSVGVRQDSYEQYF

size: .
V: TRBV18
J: TRBJ2-3
D: TRBD1
DNA: TGTGCCAGCTCACGCGGGACAGGGGCCGATACGCAGTATTTT
CDR3: CASSRGTGADTQYF

size: .
V: TRBV28
J: TRBJ1-2
D: .
DNA: TGTGCCAGCAGTTTACAGGGCTATGGCTACACCTTC
CDR3: CASSLQGYGYTF

size: .
V: TRBV7-9
J: TRBJ1-2
D: .
DNA: TGTGCCAGCAGCCCCCTGGTCGACTTAAGCTATGGCTACACCTTC
CDR3: CASSPLVDLSYGYTF

size: .
V: TRBV4-2
J: TRBJ2-5
D: TRBD2
DNA: TGTGCCAGCAGCTTCCGACTAGCGGTGGAAGCCGAGACCCAGTACTTC
CDR3: CASSFRLAVEAETQYF

size: .
V: TRBV9
J: TRBJ2-1
D: TRBD1
DNA: TGTGCCAGCAGCCCTCCCGGGACAGGACGCTCCTACAATGAGCAGTTCTTC
CDR3: CASSPPGTGRSYNEQFF

size: .
V: TRBV5-4
J: TRBJ2-1
D: .
DNA: TGTGCCAGCAGCCGAGGACCGGAGGGCGGCAATGAGCAGTTCTTC
CDR3: CASSRGPEGGNEQFF

size: .
V: TRBV5-1
J: TRBJ1-4
D: .
DNA: TGCGCCAGCAACTCAGGGAGGGGTGAAAAACTGTTTTTT
CDR3: CASNSGRGEKLFF

size: once
V: TRBV28
J: TRBJ2-5
D: TRBD1
DNA: TGTGCCACATACCAGACAGGGCACCAAGAGACCCAGTACTTC
CDR3: CATYQTGHQETQYF

size: .
V: TRBV6-5
J: TRBJ1-5
D: TRBD1
DNA: TGTGCCAGCAGGGGACAGGGACCGAGCAATCAGCCCCAGCATTTT
CDR3: CASRGQGPSNQPQHF

size: once
V: TRBV2
J: TRBJ1-4
D: .
DNA: TGTGCCGGCGGGACGCAAGAAAAACTGTTTTTT
CDR3: CAGGTQEKLFF

size: .
V: TRBV5-8
J: TRBJ2-1
D: .
DNA: TGTGCCAGCAGCTTGTGGAAGGGGAATGAGCAGTTCTTC
CDR3: CASSLWKGNEQFF

size: .
V: TRBV28
J: TRBJ1-1
D: .
DNA: TGTGCCAGCAGCTTGACAAGGAGGTACACTGAAGCTTTCTTT
CDR3: CASSLTRRYTEAFF

size: .
V: TRBV4-1
J: TRBJ1-2
D: TRBD1
DNA: TGCGCCAGCAGCCAAGTAGGTGTGGGACAGGGGAGGGATGGCTACACCTTC
CDR3: CASSQVGVGQGRDGYTF

size: .
V: TRBV18
J: TRBJ2-3
D: .
DNA: TGTGCCAGCTCACGAATAGTTTTAGATACGCAGTATTTT
CDR3: CASSRIVLDTQYF

size: .
V: TRBV6-5
J: TRBJ1-1
D: .
DNA: TGTGCCAGCAGTCGGGGGGCTGAAGCTTTCTTT
CDR3: CASSRGAEAFF

size: .
V: TRBV11-2
J: TRBJ1-3
D: .
DNA: TGTGCCAGCGGTACGACACCTGGAAACACCATATATTTT
CDR3: CASGTTPGNTIYF

size: .
V: TRBV27
J: TRBJ2-7
D: TRBD2
DNA: TGTGCCAGTACCTCCAGGGTAGCGGGAGGGGGCTCCTACGAGCAGTACTTC
CDR3: CASTSRVAGGGSYEQYF

size: .
V: TRBV7-9
J: TRBJ1-1
D: .
DNA: TGTGCCAGCAGCTTAGACAGGGACACTGAAGCTTTCTTT
CDR3: CASSLDRDTEAFF

size: .
V: TRBV4-1
J: TRBJ2-7
D: TRBD1
DNA: TGCGCCAGCAGCCAGGGACAGGGTCGACTCTACGAGCAGTACTTC
CDR3: CASSQGQGRLYEQYF

size: .
V: TRBV5-1
J: TRBJ2-5
D: TRBD2
DNA: TGCGCCAGCAGCTTGCCTGGGGGATCGGGGGGCCAAGAGACCCAGTACTTC
CDR3: CASSLPGGSGGQETQYF

size: .
V: TRBV27
J: TRBJ1-2
D: TRBD1
DNA: TGTGCCAGCAGTTCCCACCTGGACAGGGGGCAGGGGGTTAACTATGGCTACACCTTC
CDR3: CASSSHLDRGQGVNYGYTF

size: .
V: TRBV6-5
J: TRBJ2-2
D: .
DNA: TGTGCCAGCAGTTACCTGGGGGGTTCAACCGGGGAGCTGTTTTTT
CDR3: CASSYLGGSTGELFF

size: .
V: TRBV9
J: TRBJ1-3
D: .
DNA: TGTGCCAGCAGCGTAGATTCAGGGGCTGGAAACACCATATATTTT
CDR3: CASSVDSGAGNTIYF

size: once
V: TRBV6-5
J: TRBJ1-5
D: .
DNA: TGTGCCAGCAGTTACTCAGGCCAGGGGAGCAATCAGCCCCAGCATTTT
CDR3: CASSYSGQGSNQPQHF

size: .
V: TRBV19
J: TRBJ1-5
D: TRBD1
DNA: TGTGCCAGTAGCCGTGGACAGGGGATTTATCAGCCCCAGCATTTT
CDR3: CASSRGQGIYQPQHF

size: .
V: TRBV27
J: TRBJ1-1
D: TRBD1
DNA: TGTGCCAGCAGCCGGGACAGGGGGTTACAGAACACTGAAGCTTTCTTT
CDR3: CASSRDRGLQNTEAFF

size: once
V: TRBV28
J: TRBJ1-3
D: .
DNA: TGTGCCAGTGGAGACCCTGGAAACACCATATATTTT
CDR3: CASGDPGNTIYF

size: .
V: TRBV2
J: TRBJ1-2
D: .
DNA: TGTGCCAGCAGTTCGGACAGCTTATATGGCTACACCTTC
CDR3: CASSSDSLYGYTF

size: .
V: TRBV19
J: TRBJ1-1
D: .
DNA: TGTGCCAGTAGTATGGTTCTCTCGGGATGGACTGAAGCTTTCTTT
CDR3: CASSMVLSGWTEAFF

size: .
V: TRBV5-1
J: TRBJ2-3
D: .
DNA: TGCGCCAGCAGCTTGGCTGGCTTGACAGATACGCAGTATTTT
CDR3: CASSLAGLTDTQYF

size: .
V: TRBV6-5
J: TRBJ2-1
D: .
DNA: TGTGCCAGCAGTTCCTCGGGACTGCCCGTTGAGCAGTTCTTC
CDR3: CASSSSGLPVEQFF

size: .
V: TRBV27
J: TRBJ2-7
D: TRBD2
DNA: TGTGCCAGCAGTGCCCACCGACTAGCGGCCTCCTACGAGCAGTACTTC
CDR3: CASSAHRLAASYEQYF

size: .
V: TRBV10-3
J: TRBJ2-2
D: .
DNA: TGTGCCATCAGCCAGCGGGTTACCGCGAACACCGGGGAGCTGTTTTTT
CDR3: CAISQRVTANTGELFF

size: .
V: TRBV5-1
J: TRBJ1-1
D: TRBD1
DNA: TGCGCCAGCAGCCCCCACAGTAGACAGGGTTTGAACACTGAAGCTTTCTTT
CDR3: CASSPHSRQGLNTEAFF

size: .
V: TRBV18
J: TRBJ2-2
D: .
DNA: TGTGCCAGCTCACCGTGGACAGTCATCGGCGGCACCGGGGAGCTGTTTTTT
CDR3: CASSPWTVIGGTGELFF

size: .
V: TRBV7-2
J: TRBJ2-1
D: TRBD2
DNA: TGTGCCAGCAGCTTAGCTCCAATAGCGGGAGGCCCCGATGAGCAGTTCTTC
CDR3: CASSLAPIAGGPDEQFF

size: .
V: TRBV30
J: TRBJ1-5
D: .
DNA: TGTGCCTGGAGTGTACAGCAGCATCAGCCCCAGCATTTT
CDR3: CAWSVQQHQPQHF

size: .
V: TRBV5-5
J: TRBJ2-3
D: TRBD2
DNA: TGTGCCAGCAGAGCGCCGGGACTAGCGGGGTCAGATACGCAGTATTTT
CDR3: CASRAPGLAGSDTQYF

size: .
V: TRBV11-3
J: TRBJ2-3
D: TRBD1
DNA: TGTGCCAGCAGCTTAGTTCGGGTGACAGGGGACGCAGATACGCAGTATTTT
CDR3: CASSLVRVTGDADTQYF

size: .
V: TRBV5-6
J: TRBJ1-5
D: TRBD1
DNA: TGTGCCAGCAGCTCCCTTGGGGACAGCCCAATGGATCAGCCCCAGCATTTT
CDR3: CASSSLGDSPMDQPQHF